The 27 T cell receptor beta chains listed next were all sequenced from one sample in a study of blood T cell repertoires in COVID-19 (TCRdb year 2020). The library was generated by the immunoSEQ multiplex PCR assay. TCRdb took this table from immuneACCESS and kept in-frame rearrangements with V and J called. Such tables lack part of the clones; where checked against another copy, unresolved V genes explain under half of the gap, and the rest is unexplained. Present in this sample are around 60,000 clones, around 82% of which were seen just once. The ten largest clones add up to approximately 21% of the sample. Material for sequencing was peripheral blood. All receptors derive from a man older than 75 with active or convalescent COVID-19.

The chain carries TRBV2 and TRBJ1-6; 9 bases are a match to TRBD1. Germline-derived CDR1 and CDR2 are SNHLY and FYNNEI. CDR3 length equals 17 residues. V lost 8 bases to trimming and J lost 9 bases; unmatched junction nucleotides: 17. The CDR3: CASLRDRTGAGSSPLHF. The CDR3 DNA reads as TGTGCCAGCCTCCGAGATAGGACAGGGGCGGGTAGTTCACCCCTCCACTTT.

Points on this clone: An end of the junction differs from the germline gene, which may be a read error. V gene TRBV7-7 combines with J gene TRBJ2-7; the D gene is possibly TRBD2 (6 bases). Germline CDR1 and CDR2: SSHAT and FNYEAQ (reference sequence). The CDR3 is made up of 15 amino acids. CDR3 loop: CASSLGGCGSYEQYF. CDR3 sequence (DNA): TGTGCTAGCAGCTTAGGAGGGTGCGGCTCCTACGAGCAGTACTTC.

The V and J genes are TRBV5-4 and TRBJ2-1, with 13 bases that match TRBD2. The CDR3 is 15 amino acids. V was clipped by 6 bases and J by 7 bases; unmatched bases: 7. CDR1 and CDR2 from the germline V gene are SGHNT and YYREEE (reference sequence). The CDR3 is CASTFGLAGANEQFF. The DNA of the CDR3 is TGTGCCAGCACCTTCGGACTAGCGGGAGCAAATGAGCAGTTCTTC.

V usage is TRBV9 and J usage is TRBJ1-2; TRBD1 matches 7 bases. The V and J ends lost 0 bases and 1 base, in that order; junction bases with no gene match: 0. In germline, CDR1 is SGDLS, CDR2 YYNGEE. This CDR3 is built from 14 residues. The DNA of the CDR3 is TGTGCCAGCAGCGTAGGGGACAGTAACTATGGCTACACCTTC. Translated: CASSVGDSNYGYTF.

This clone has only a few counts. In nucleotides, the CDR3 is TGTGCCAGTAGTCCGCCGGGACTACTTACCTACAATGAGCAGTTCTTC. Amino acid sequence: CASSPPGLLTYNEQFF. The rearrangement links TRBV19 to TRBJ2-1; TRBD2 matches 7 bases. The length of the CDR3 is 16 residues. J gave up 2 bases and V 5 bases, and 9 bases lay outside the gene matches. CDR1 and CDR2 (germline): LNHDA, SQIVND (reference sequence).

This chain uses TRBV18 with TRBJ2-7; D gene unclear. The germline gives CDR1 KGHSH, CDR2 LQKENI. V was clipped by 3 bases and J by 4 bases, with 4 bases between them. The CDR3 totals 11 residues. The CDR3 DNA follows: TGTGCCAGCTCACCCCAATACGAGCAGTACTTC. Encoded protein: CASSPQYEQYF.

The chain recombines TRBV2 with TRBJ2-2, with a weak D call TRBD1 (5 bases). This CDR3 is built from 14 residues. Germline V gives CDR1 SNHLY, CDR2 FYNNEI. V was cut by 3 bases and J by 5 bases, with 10 bases left in between. CDR3 bases: TGTGCCAGCAGTGATCAGGGTCAGACCGGGGAGCTGTTTTTT. Protein: CASSDQGQTGELFF.

The chain is built from TRBV6-6 and TRBJ1-2; 8 nucleotides line up with TRBD1. Germline values: CDR1 MNHNY, CDR2 SVGAGI (reference sequence). The length of the CDR3 is 13 residues. V shed 6 bases and J 3 bases; nucleotides not matched to a gene: 3. The CDR3 nucleotides are TGTGCCAGCAGCCGACAGGGGTACTATGGCTACACCTTC. As protein: CASSRQGYYGYTF.

The J gene is TRBJ1-2, the V gene TRBV2, with D unclear. This CDR3 region has 14 residues. The ends were cut back, 6 bases at V and 2 bases at J, with 13 bases in the middle. Germline CDR1 is SNHLY and CDR2 is FYNNEI. The CDR3 region is CASRGDTINYGYTF. CDR3 sequence (DNA): TGTGCCAGCAGGGGCGATACAATAAACTATGGCTACACCTTC.

In this sample, this clone turned up a few times. V is TRBV29-1 and J is TRBJ1-1, with 7 bases lining up with TRBD1. The germline V gene encodes CDR1 SQVTM and CDR2 ANQGSEA. V trimming: 5 bases; J trimming: 12 bases; junction bases outside the gene matches: 6. This CDR3 comprises 10 residues. The CDR3 sequence is CSVSQGITFF. CDR3 DNA: TGCAGCGTTTCACAGGGGATAACTTTCTTT.

The rearrangement uses TRBV25-1 and TRBJ1-5; 7 nucleotides line up with TRBD1. CDR3 length: 14 amino acids. Losses at the gene ends were 3 bases for V and 5 bases for J; bases not matched to a gene: 4. The V gene's germline CDR1 is MGHDK and CDR2 SYGVNS. The chain's CDR3 is CASSDLTGDQPQHF. CDR3 DNA sequence: TGTGCCAGCAGTGATTTAACAGGGGATCAGCCCCAGCATTTT.

V gene TRBV30 combines with J gene TRBJ2-1; maybe TRBD2 (6 bases). This CDR3 is 13 amino acids long. V shed 5 bases and J shed 5 bases, with 13 bases lying between them. Germline loops: CDR1 GTSNPN, CDR2 SVGIG (reference sequence). DNA for the CDR3: TGTGCCTGGGGCTGGACTACTGACAATGAGCAGTTCTTC. The encoded protein is CAWGWTTDNEQFF.

On this clone: Germline and junction disagree at one end, which may indicate a read error. The DNA of the CDR3 is TGTGCCAGCAGCGAAGGGGGGCTGAGCAATCAGCCCCAGCATTTT. The encoded protein is CASSEGGLSNQPQHF. The genes are TRBV2 and TRBJ1-5; tentatively, D is TRBD1 (6 bases). The germline V gene has CDR1 SNHLY and CDR2 FYNNEI. The CDR3 spans 15 residues.

J is TRBJ1-1 and V is TRBV2; 7 bases fit TRBD1. The CDR3 is 14 amino acids. The germline V gene has CDR1 SNHLY and CDR2 FYNNEI. V trimming: 6 bases; J trimming: 0 bases; junction bases outside the gene matches: 4. The DNA of the CDR3 is TGTGCCAGCAGGAGACAGGGATTGAACACTGAAGCTTTCTTT. It is translated as CASRRQGLNTEAFF.

This clone has just a few counts. The V gene is TRBV3-1 (or the pseudogene TRBV3-2), the J gene TRBJ1-3; the D gene is possibly TRBD1 (5 bases). The V end was cut by 3 bases, the J end by 1 base, with 10 bases between. Germline lookup yields CDR1 LGHDT and CDR2 YNNKEL (reference sequence). The CDR3 sequence is 15 residues long. Here the CDR3 reads CASSHRQSSGNTIYF. Here the CDR3 DNA reads TGTGCCAGCAGCCACCGACAGAGTTCTGGAAACACCATATATTTT.

V usage is TRBV7-2 and J usage is TRBJ2-7, with 8 bases aligning to TRBD1. There are 14 residues in the CDR3. J was trimmed by 7 bases and V by 5 bases; bases with no gene match: 10. Germline loops: CDR1 SGHTA, CDR2 FQGNSA. CDR3 sequence reads: CASSPWTGPGEQYF. The CDR3 DNA reads as TGTGCCAGCAGCCCCTGGACAGGGCCAGGGGAGCAGTACTTC.

This chain uses TRBV11-2 with TRBJ2-3, with 9 bases identical to TRBD1. Germline trimming cut 1 base from V and 3 bases from J; bases unmatched to any gene: 11. The CDR3 is 18 residues long. From germline, CDR1 is SGHAT and CDR2 FQNNGV. CDR3 residues: CASSLVLYRGLVTDTQYF. CDR3 nucleotides: TGTGCCAGCAGCTTAGTTCTTTACAGGGGGCTGGTAACAGATACGCAGTATTTT.

The V and J genes are TRBV30 and TRBJ1-1; no reliable D call. Germline V CDR1 and CDR2: GTSNPN, SVGIG (reference sequence). CDR3 length: 13 amino acids. The V and J ends lost 0 bases and 3 bases respectively, with 8 bases between them. Here the CDR3 DNA reads TGTGCCTGGAGTGTTCGTAGTCACACTGAAGCTTTCTTT. This sequence encodes CAWSVRSHTEAFF.

The chain recombines TRBV6-5 with TRBJ1-5; D gene uncertain. This CDR3 has 15 amino acids. Germline values: CDR1 MNHEY, CDR2 SVGAGI. V lost 6 bases to trimming and J lost 4 bases, with 16 bases between them. CDR3 protein: CASSLTSPRNQPQHF. The CDR3 DNA follows: TGTGCCAGCAGCTTGACTTCGCCAAGGAATCAGCCCCAGCATTTT.

The V gene is TRBV7-2, the J gene TRBJ2-7, with TRBD2 as a possible D gene (5 bases). Between the trimmed V and J ends, which lost 2 bases and 3 bases, there was a span of 14 bases. The CDR3 sequence is 15 residues long. In germline, CDR1 is SGHTA, CDR2 FQGNSA. The CDR3 bases are TGTGCCAGCAGCTTATCCGGGGTATTATACTACGAGCAGTACTTC. Its protein is CASSLSGVLYYEQYF.

This chain connects TRBV4-1 to TRBJ2-5; 9 nucleotides line up with TRBD1. Losses at the gene ends were 4 bases for V and 4 bases for J; bases not matched to a gene: 7. Germline CDR1 reads MGHRA; CDR2 reads YSYEKL. The CDR3 covers 15 residues. CDR3 loop: CASSPRTGARETQYF. CDR3 sequence (DNA): TGCGCCAGCAGCCCCCGGACAGGGGCTCGAGAGACCCAGTACTTC.

The J gene is TRBJ1-2, the V gene TRBV12-3 or TRBV12-4, with D hard to call. V lost 7 bases to trimming and J lost 4 bases, with 7 bases between them. The CDR3 spans 11 residues. The CDR3 sequence: CASKGGYGYTF. The CDR3 nucleotides read TGTGCCAGCAAGGGAGGCTATGGCTACACCTTC.

This sequence joins TRBV13 and TRBJ1-1; TRBD1 might be the D (5 bases). Trimming took off 0 bases at V and 4 bases at J, with 12 bases between the two ends. This CDR3 is 15 amino acids long. Looked up from germline, CDR1 is PRHDT and CDR2 is FYEKMQ (reference sequence). The CDR3 nucleotides read TGTGCCAGCAGCTTAGGGCCGGGGGAAGGCACTGAAGCTTTCTTT. This codes for CASSLGPGEGTEAFF.

This CDR3 is CASSLATGGTGELFF. Here the CDR3 DNA reads TGTGCCAGCAGTTTAGCTACAGGGGGCACCGGGGAGCTGTTTTTT. The V gene is TRBV28, the J gene TRBJ2-2; 8 nucleotides line up with TRBD1. CDR1 and CDR2 from the germline V gene are MDHEN and SYDVKM. The CDR3 runs to 15 residues. Unmatched junction bases numbered 3, after V lost 2 bases and J lost 4 bases.

This chain links TRBV5-4 with TRBJ2-1; D unclear. CDR1 SGHNT and CDR2 YYREEE come from the germline V gene (reference sequence). V was pared by 0 bases and J by 8 bases, with 12 bases between. The CDR3 runs 14 residues. Here the CDR3 reads CASSLAGVTHEQFF. The CDR3 DNA reads TGTGCCAGCAGCTTGGCCGGAGTAACGCATGAGCAGTTCTTC.

The chain joins TRBV18 to TRBJ2-7, with 16 bases matching TRBD2. After removal of 3 bases from V and 3 bases from J, the junction contained 5 bases not matched to a gene. CDR1 is KGHSH, CDR2 LQKENI, per germline. The CDR3 has 17 residues. The CDR3 here is CASSPSGTSGRGYEQYF. CDR3 DNA sequence: TGTGCCAGCTCACCCTCCGGGACTAGCGGGAGGGGCTACGAGCAGTACTTC.

This clone was seen more than once but under ten times. This chain uses TRBV18 with TRBJ1-5; 7 bases align to TRBD1. The germline V gene has CDR1 KGHSH and CDR2 LQKENI. V dropped 5 bases and J dropped 4; count of bases not matched to a gene: 17. The CDR3 consists of 18 residues. As DNA, the CDR3 is TGTGCCAGCTCAAACATGGGTGGACAGGCCGGGACAAATCAGCCCCAGCATTTT. It codes for CASSNMGGQAGTNQPQHF. Looking up the rest from reference TRBV18 and TRBJ1-5 gives the full variable domain: NAGVMQNPRHLVRRRGQEARLRCSPMKGHSHVYWYRQLPEEGLKFMVYLQKENIIDESGMPKERFSAEFPKEGPSILRIQQVVRGDSAAYFCASSNMGGQAGTNQPQHFGDGTRLSIL.